A selection of T cell receptor beta chains follows, all from one sample in a study of T cells after yellow fever vaccination. MiXCR, run by TCRdb on the 5' RACE reads, gives a single entry per CDR3 protein. The repertoire holds roughly 330,000 distinct CDR3 sequences, with 3.5% to 4.5% as singletons. Sequencing used PBMCs, obtained 5 days after the yellow fever booster vaccination. These receptors all stem from a man between 18 and 29 years old who received the YFV17D yellow fever vaccine. The CDR3 runs from the conserved cysteine through the conserved F or W. A D gene is named only where the DNA matches it firmly. Expanded clones are given a class, and other clones once, few, many or no size at all.

clone_size | cdr3_length | j_call | v_call | d_call | cdr3_nt | cdr3_aa
many | 17 | TRBJ1-1 | TRBV7-8 | . | TGTGCCAGCAGCTTAGACGTCGGACACCGGGAGGTAACTGAAGCTTTCTTT | CASSLDVGHREVTEAFF
. | 14 | TRBJ2-5 | TRBV12-3/TRBV12-4 | . | TGTGCCAGCAGTTCCTTGGGTAGCTTTGAGACCCAGTACTTC | CASSSLGSFETQYF
many | 12 | TRBJ2-7 | TRBV6-1 | . | TGTGCCAGCAGTTTAGACAGGCACGAGCAGTACTTC | CASSLDRHEQYF
many | 17 | TRBJ2-1 | TRBV6-5 | . | TGTGCCAGCAGTCACCGAGCGGGGACAGGACCCTACAATGAGCAGTTCTTC | CASSHRAGTGPYNEQFF
many | 17 | TRBJ2-3 | TRBV25-1 | . | TGTGCCAGCAGTGAACTGGACGGGGAGGAGGTCCCAGGTACGCAGTATTTT | CASSELDGEEVPGTQYF
. | 12 | TRBJ2-5 | TRBV29-1 | . | TGCAGCGTTGAAGATCAGGGGGAGACCCAGTACTTC | CSVEDQGETQYF
few | 14 | TRBJ1-2 | TRBV24-1 | . | TGTGCCACCAGTGACGCGACAGAGAACTATGGCTACACCTTC | CATSDATENYGYTF
few | 16 | TRBJ2-1 | TRBV5-1 | TRBD2 | TGCGCCAGCAGCTTTTATCAGGAGTCCGGGGGGAATGAGCAGTTCTTC | CASSFYQESGGNEQFF
many | 14 | TRBJ2-2 | TRBV12-3/TRBV12-4 | TRBD2 | TGTGCCAGCAGTTCAGGCGGGGGGCCCGGGGAGCTGTTTTTT | CASSSGGGPGELFF
. | 14 | TRBJ2-1 | TRBV15 | . | TGTGCCACCAGCAGACCATACCGGCCGAATGAGCAGTTCTTC | CATSRPYRPNEQFF
many | 13 | TRBJ2-1 | TRBV7-9 | . | TGTGCCAGCAGCTTTGGTACCTACAATGAGCAGTTCTTC | CASSFGTYNEQFF
. | 15 | TRBJ1-1 | TRBV4-3 | . | TGCGCCAGCAGCCAAGATTCGGGGAGGGGCACTGAAGCTTTCTTT | CASSQDSGRGTEAFF
many | 13 | TRBJ2-5 | TRBV2 | . | TGTGCCAGCATGGGACGCGAGGGGGAGACCCAGTACTTC | CASMGREGETQYF
. | 17 | TRBJ1-6 | TRBV10-3 | TRBD1 | TGTGCCATCAGTGCCGTGACAGGGGGCTCCTATAATTCACCCCTCCACTTT | CAISAVTGGSYNSPLHF
many | 16 | TRBJ2-3 | TRBV5-1 | . | TGCGCCAGCAGCTTGGCTTTCGGGGCTGGCGCAGATACGCAGTATTTT | CASSLAFGAGADTQYF
. | 12 | TRBJ2-1 | TRBV11-2 | . | TGTGCCAGCAGCGCTAAGGGGGACCGCGGGTTCTTC | CASSAKGDRGFF
few | 14 | TRBJ1-1 | TRBV6-2/TRBV6-3 | . | TGTGCCAGCAGTTACCGCCCCGGGAACACTGAAGCTTTCTTT | CASSYRPGNTEAFF
few | 13 | TRBJ1-6 | TRBV7-3 | . | TGTGCCAGCAGCTTAACCCCCGATTCACCCCTCCACTTT | CASSLTPDSPLHF
many | 14 | TRBJ2-3 | TRBV5-4 | TRBD2 | TGTGCCAGCAGCCCGGGGGGGGACACAGATACGCAGTATTTT | CASSPGGDTDTQYF
. | 13 | TRBJ2-5 | TRBV20-1 | . | TGCAGTGCTCTGACCGGACTGAAAGAGACCCAGTACTTC | CSALTGLKETQYF
few | 13 | TRBJ2-7 | TRBV7-9 | TRBD2 | TGTGCCAGCAGCGCGGGACTAGCCTACGAGCAGTACTTC | CASSAGLAYEQYF
few | 16 | TRBJ2-1 | TRBV29-1 | . | TGCAGCGGTGGGGGGACGGGGTCCTACTCCTACAATGAGCAGTTCTTC | CSGGGTGSYSYNEQFF
. | 18 | TRBJ2-4 | TRBV4-1 | TRBD1 | TGCGCCAGCAGCCAAGAGGGGACAGGGTACCTAGCCAAAAACATTCAGTACTTC | CASSQEGTGYLAKNIQYF
. | 17 | TRBJ2-5 | TRBV5-4 | TRBD1 | TGTGCCAGCAGCTTGTTGTGGGCGGACAGGGCGAAGGAGACCCAGTACTTC | CASSLLWADRAKETQYF
few | 16 | TRBJ2-3 | TRBV5-6 | TRBD2 | TGTGCCAGCAGCTTGACAAGCGGGGCGTCCACAGATACGCAGTATTTT | CASSLTSGASTDTQYF
. | 17 | TRBJ1-6 | TRBV4-1 | . | TGCGCCAGCAGCCAAGATCTCGGGGACTTCTATAATTCACCCCTCCACTTT | CASSQDLGDFYNSPLHF
. | 16 | TRBJ1-3 | TRBV7-2 | . | TGTGCCAGCAGCCTTACCGCAACGAGGCCCGGAAACACCATATATTTT | CASSLTATRPGNTIYF
. | 16 | TRBJ1-1 | TRBV2 | . | TGTGCCAGCAGTGGGCGTCAACTGTTAGGGGGCACTGAAGCTTTCTTT | CASSGRQLLGGTEAFF
. | 12 | TRBJ2-7 | TRBV7-9 | . | TGTGCCAGCAGCCTCTCCGTTGTCGAGCAGTACTTC | CASSLSVVEQYF
many | 11 | TRBJ2-4 | TRBV5-5 | . | TGTGCCACTCAAGAGGCGAACATTCAGTACTTC | CATQEANIQYF
many | 14 | TRBJ1-3 | TRBV7-2 | . | TGTGCCAGCAGCTTAGTCCGGGCTGGAAACACCATATATTTT | CASSLVRAGNTIYF
few | 15 | TRBJ2-2 | TRBV7-8 | TRBD1 | TGTGCCAGCAGAGAGGACAGGGAGTTGACCGGGGAGCTGTTTTTT | CASREDRELTGELFF
few | 12 | TRBJ2-7 | TRBV27 | . | TGTGCCAGCGGTTGGGAAGTTTACGAGCAGTACTTC | CASGWEVYEQYF
. | 13 | TRBJ2-7 | TRBV29-1 | . | TGCAGCGTCGAAACAGGGGGGAGGGACGAGCAGTACTTC | CSVETGGRDEQYF
. | 15 | TRBJ2-3 | TRBV7-3 | TRBD2 | TGTGCCAGCAGCGGACTAGCGGGGTCTGCAGATACGCAGTATTTT | CASSGLAGSADTQYF
. | 14 | TRBJ2-7 | TRBV2 | . | TGTGCCAGCAGTGAAGTGCCGGGACCCTACGAGCAGTACTTC | CASSEVPGPYEQYF
many | 13 | TRBJ2-2 | TRBV5-1 | . | TGCGCCAGCAGATCCGGGAACACCGGGGAGCTGTTTTTT | CASRSGNTGELFF
. | 12 | TRBJ1-5 | TRBV29-1 | . | TGCAGCGTGGCGGATAGCAATCAGCCCCAGCATTTT | CSVADSNQPQHF
many | 13 | TRBJ1-2 | TRBV29-1 | . | TGCAGCGTTGCTCCCGGGGGAATATATGGCTACACCTTC | CSVAPGGIYGYTF
many | 12 | TRBJ2-5 | TRBV7-6 | . | TGTGCCAGCAGCTCTATACTCGGGACCCAGTACTTC | CASSSILGTQYF
few | 12 | TRBJ1-2 | TRBV5-4 | . | TGTGCCAGCAGCCAGGACATCTATGGCTACACCTTC | CASSQDIYGYTF
many | 13 | TRBJ1-6 | TRBV6-6 | . | TGTGCCAGCAGGACAGAATATAATTCACCCCTCCACTTT | CASRTEYNSPLHF
. | 19 | TRBJ2-2 | TRBV6-6 | TRBD2 | TGTGCCAGCAGTTACACCCGTATAGCGGGGGGGCCGGGCACCGGGGAGCTGTTTTTT | CASSYTRIAGGPGTGELFF
. | 14 | TRBJ1-1 | TRBV5-5 | TRBD1 | TGTGCCAGCAGCTGGACAGGGTCGGGCACTGAAGCTTTCTTT | CASSWTGSGTEAFF
few | 12 | TRBJ1-4 | TRBV24-1 | . | TGTGCCACCAGTGATCAACGAGGGAAACTGTTTTTT | CATSDQRGKLFF
many | 10 | TRBJ2-3 | TRBV6-2/TRBV6-3 | . | TGTGCCACCCGGGGCCCATCGCAGTATTTT | CATRGPSQYF
few | 12 | TRBJ2-7 | TRBV10-3 | . | TGTGCCATCAGTGAGTCGCTCTACGAGCAGTACTTC | CAISESLYEQYF